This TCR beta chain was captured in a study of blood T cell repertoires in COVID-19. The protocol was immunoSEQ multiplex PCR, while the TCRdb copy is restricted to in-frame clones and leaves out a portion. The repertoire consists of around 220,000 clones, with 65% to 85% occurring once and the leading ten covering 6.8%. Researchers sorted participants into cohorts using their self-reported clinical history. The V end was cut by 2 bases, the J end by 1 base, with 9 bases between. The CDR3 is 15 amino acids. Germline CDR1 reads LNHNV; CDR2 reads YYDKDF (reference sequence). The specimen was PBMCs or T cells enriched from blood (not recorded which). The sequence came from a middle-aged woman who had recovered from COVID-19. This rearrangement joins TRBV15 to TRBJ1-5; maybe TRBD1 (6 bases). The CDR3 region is CATSRQGTSNQPQHF. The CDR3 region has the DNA TGTGCCACCAGCAGACAGGGGACGAGCAATCAGCCCCAGCATTTT.